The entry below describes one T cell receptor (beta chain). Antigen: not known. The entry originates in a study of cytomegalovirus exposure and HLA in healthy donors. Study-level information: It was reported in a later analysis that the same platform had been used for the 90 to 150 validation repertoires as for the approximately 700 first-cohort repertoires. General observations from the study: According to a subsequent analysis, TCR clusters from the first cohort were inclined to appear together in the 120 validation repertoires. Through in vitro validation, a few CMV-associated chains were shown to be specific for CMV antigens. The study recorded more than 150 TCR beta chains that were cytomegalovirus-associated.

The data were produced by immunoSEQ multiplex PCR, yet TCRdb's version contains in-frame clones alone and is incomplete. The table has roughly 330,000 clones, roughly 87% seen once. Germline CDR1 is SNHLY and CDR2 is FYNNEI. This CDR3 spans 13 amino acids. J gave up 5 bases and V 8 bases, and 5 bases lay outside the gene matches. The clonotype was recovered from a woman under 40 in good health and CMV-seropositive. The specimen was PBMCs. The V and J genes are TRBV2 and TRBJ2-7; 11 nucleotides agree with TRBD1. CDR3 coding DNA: TGTGCCAGCCGGACAGGGGGCCAGGACGAGCAGTACTTC. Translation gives CASRTGGQDEQYF.